Listed below are T cell receptor beta chains from one sample, sequenced in a study of identical twins. TCRdb processed the 5' RACE reads anew with MiXCR; each CDR3 protein has one entry. The top ten clones hold around 5% of a sample with 250,000 or so distinct CDR3 sequences, 7% to 8.5% of them seen once. These data also formed part of another study, on yellow fever vaccine responses in identical twins.

Sequencing was performed on CD8+ T cells sorted from blood. The receptors were sampled from a woman aged 18-30 years in good health. Both conserved end residues are part of each CDR3. Fields, in order: clone size, V gene, CDR3 protein. Expanded clones get a size class; other rows say once, few or many, or leave the size out.

-	TRBV4-1	CASSVQDLAGDETQYF
many	TRBV5-1	CASSLAVNTEAFF
-	TRBV28	CASSPPFRVPYEQYF
-	TRBV7-6	CASSLDFNTYEQYF
few	TRBV6-5	CASTLGQGAWETQYF
-	TRBV19	CASSGVGDTEAFF
many	TRBV11-2	CASSLDWTSIIHEQYF
few	TRBV27	CASRWTGGLNEQFF
-	TRBV5-5	CASSPPDGYYGYTF
-	TRBV5-6	CASTGTSDSYEQYF
few	TRBV3-1	CASSQEGRGGEETQYF
-	TRBV20-1	CSARDHESGTAYEQYF
few	TRBV4-1	CASSQRSGRGQTQYF
-	TRBV9	CASSPGAVSSYEQYF
many	TRBV29-1	CSVRLTDGGNEQYF
-	TRBV6-1	CASSEAGQRNTEAFF
many	TRBV5-5	CASSLPLAGGLAGELFF
many	TRBV29-1	CSTFGTVGETQYF
few	TRBV6-5	CASSYSRRGENNEQFF
few	TRBV4-1	CASSQGGQEAYEQYF
many	TRBV15	CATSRPRTYQETQYF
few	TRBV15	CATSRGTVSGNEQFF
many	TRBV7-9	CASSFHAGTSGSNEQFF
many	TRBV29-1	CSVDSLGTSYTDEQFF
many	TRBV28	CASSSQDGSTDTQYF
few	TRBV11-3	CASSLPSTGAGDTQYF
many	TRBV5-4	CASSEGTVNYGQRQDLTF
many	TRBV5-1	CASSLYRVNYGYTF
-	TRBV20-1	CSATSGAEPTDTQYF
many	TRBV6-5	CASSYGGAYNEQFF
few	TRBV3-1	CASSHPTSGEVDTQYF
many	TRBV12-3/TRBV12-4	CASSQDVGETQYF
-	TRBV5-1	CASTLAGGISYNEQFF
many	TRBV29-1	CSVPSGEGFTDTQYF
-	TRBV3-1	CASSQIGQGAYNEQFF
many	TRBV20-1	CSARGDSAGGGTGELFF
many	TRBV29-1	CSVPLGSYGYTF
many	TRBV24-1	CATSDVGGRNEQFF
many	TRBV15	CATSRERLVGSPLHF
-	TRBV7-9	CASSPWTSGQETQYF
many	TRBV5-6	CASSSRNTEAFF
few	TRBV9	CASSVGEEQYF
few	TRBV6-4	CASRTTGGHTGELFF
few	TRBV7-8	CASSQAPEFF
-	TRBV7-9	CASSSGGVNIQYF
many	TRBV25-1	CASSEGETQYF
-	TRBV27	CASSTTPDRWTSTDTQYF
-	TRBV20-1	CSARDSRETQYF
many	TRBV12-3/TRBV12-4	CASSVLATNEKLFF
-	TRBV6-5	CASSYFGGQMNTEAFF
-	TRBV2	CASNRVAGQVHNEQFF
few	TRBV24-1	CATSDSQGTSFYEQYF
few	TRBV12-3/TRBV12-4	CASSLIGANNEQFF
-	TRBV12-3/TRBV12-4	CASSKAGNQPQHF
few	TRBV20-1	CSATIGVVGELFF
-	TRBV7-8	CASSLDFTPYEQYF
many	TRBV3-1	CASSQALGTGYTNNEQFF